The 32 T cell receptor beta chains presented below share a single source sample, sequenced in a study of T cells in Graves' hyperthyroidism and ophthalmopathy. RNA transcripts served as the template for amplifying TCR beta CDR3 regions. With the HTBI primer set, the TCR CDR3 went through a first round of RT-PCR. Via MiXCR, TCRdb re-called the multiplex PCR reads, giving one row per CDR3 protein. This table holds about 540,000 distinct CDR3 sequences, 46% found once. The sample consisted of peripheral blood or thyroid tissue (not recorded which). The receptors were gathered from a woman aged 18-29 years with Graves' hyperthyroidism.

A note on this clonotype: One end of the junction is discordant with germline, which a read error may explain. The V call is TRBV7-8, the J call TRBJ2-7; 10 nucleotides match TRBD1. The tail of the sequence fits TRBJ2-1 better, so the J call may be wrong. Looked up from germline, CDR1 is SGHVS and CDR2 is FQNEAQ. This CDR3 has 16 residues. This CDR3 reads CASRLGQGGSYNEQFF. CDR3 DNA sequence: TGTGCCAGCAGGTTAGGACAGGGGGGCTCCTACAATGAGCAGTTCTTC.

This clonotype was recorded at least ten times. The V and J genes are TRBV5-8 and TRBJ2-5; D unresolved. Trimming stripped 0 bases from V and 1 base from J, with 10 bases between. The CDR3 is 15 residues long. Germline CDR1 and CDR2: SGHTS and YDEGEE. The CDR3: CASSLESGFQETQYF. The CDR3, as DNA: TGTGCCAGCAGCTTGGAGTCCGGATTCCAAGAGACCCAGTACTTC.

The sample holds one count of this clonotype. The chain has TRBV29-1 and TRBJ2-5; the match to TRBD2 covers 9 bases. Germline trimming cut 8 bases from V and 6 bases from J; bases unmatched to any gene: 16. Germline lookup yields CDR1 SQVTM and CDR2 ANQGSEA. The CDR3 sequence is 15 residues long. The CDR3 DNA reads TGCAGCCAAGAGAGGCCTAGCGGGACGCAGAAGACCCAGTACTTC. Its translation: CSQERPSGTQKTQYF.

In its sample, this clonotype was seen many times. For the CDR3, the DNA is TGTGCCAGCAGCTTAAGGGCGGGGCCCAATCAGCCCCAGCATTTT. Amino acids: CASSLRAGPNQPQHF. The chain joins TRBV7-3 to TRBJ1-5, with D possibly being TRBD1 (5 bases). CDR1 and CDR2 (germline): SGHTA, FQGTGA. The V end was cut by 1 base, the J end by 3 bases, with 10 bases between. There are 15 residues in the CDR3. Combining the CDR3 with reference TRBV7-3 and TRBJ1-5 gives the whole variable domain GAGVSQTPSNKVTEKGKYVELRCDPISGHTALYWYRQSLGQGPEFLIYFQGTGAADDSGLPNDRFFAVRPEGSVSTLKIQRTERGDSAVYLCASSLRAGPNQPQHFGDGTRLSIL.

This clonotype has a count of ten or more. This chain connects TRBV18 to TRBJ2-7, with a weak D call TRBD1 (5 bases). Trimming shortened V by 5 bases and J by 5 bases, and 10 bases separated the two germline ends. The CDR3 is 12 residues long. From germline, CDR1 is KGHSH and CDR2 LQKENI. This chain's CDR3 is CASSGQGNEQYF. The CDR3 nucleotides read TGTGCCAGCTCAGGCCAGGGAAACGAGCAGTACTTC.

This clonotype was found many times. The rearrangement uses TRBV13 and TRBJ1-6; D call uncertain. Trimming took 2 bases from V and 0 from J, leaving 5 bases between them. CDR1 PRHDT and CDR2 FYEKMQ come from the germline V gene (reference sequence). CDR3 length equals 15 residues. The CDR3 DNA reads as TGTGCCAGCAGCTTACGTAGCTCCTATAATTCACCCCTCCACTTT. Amino acid sequence: CASSLRSSYNSPLHF.

A remark on this clonotype: A much larger clonotype is one base distant, so this may be a read error. Written as DNA, the CDR3 is TGTGCCAGCAGCCAAGATCCTAGCGAGCCAAACGAGCAGTACTTC. It specifies CASSQDPSEPNEQYF. V and J are TRBV3-1 and TRBJ2-7; a possible D gene is TRBD2 (6 bases). CDR1 is LGHDT, CDR2 YNNKEL, per germline (reference sequence). This CDR3 contains 15 residues. V gave up 0 bases and J gave up 5 bases, with 14 bases separating them.

V is TRBV20-1 and J is TRBJ2-1, with 7 bases identical to TRBD2. This CDR3 is built from 14 residues. V lost 0 bases to trimming and J lost 3 bases; unmatched junction nucleotides: 2. Germline loops: CDR1 DFQATT, CDR2 SNEGSKA (reference sequence). The CDR3 here is CSARDASGYNEQFF. The CDR3 DNA follows: TGCAGTGCTAGAGATGCTAGCGGCTACAATGAGCAGTTCTTC.

This clonotype appeared many times. At one end, the junction sequence differs from germline, possibly due to a read error. This chain uses TRBV7-6 with TRBJ1-1; 7 positions match TRBD1. CDR1 SGHVS and CDR2 FNYEAQ come from the germline V gene. This CDR3 is built from 15 residues. CDR3 protein: CAGSFAGGGGTEAFF. The CDR3 DNA reads as TGTGCCGGCAGCTTTGCAGGGGGAGGAGGCACTGAAGCTTTCTTT.

This clonotype was counted many times. The DNA for the CDR3 is TGCAGTGCTACCCGTCACAGGGGGCTCTACGAGCAGTACTTC. Translation gives CSATRHRGLYEQYF. V usage is TRBV20-1 and J usage is TRBJ2-7; 9 bases align to TRBD1. In germline, CDR1 is DFQATT, CDR2 SNEGSKA (reference sequence). This CDR3 has 14 residues. V was pared by 4 bases and J by 3 bases, with 7 bases of the junction left unmatched.

This clonotype was recorded at least ten times. V and J are TRBV10-3 and TRBJ1-4; no reliable D call. This CDR3 has 14 residues. Germline V gene data show CDR1 as ENHRY and CDR2 as SYGVKD. The V gene lost 0 bases and the J gene lost 5 bases, with 7 bases spanning the gap. This chain's CDR3 is CAISESGQNEKLFF. CDR3 DNA: TGTGCCATCAGTGAGTCTGGGCAGAATGAAAAACTGTTTTTT.

Note on this clonotype: Without the conserved terminal phenylalanine or tryptophan, this CDR3 likely stems from a read error. The limits of the CDR3 on the DNA are not certain, so only TCRdb's listed CDR3 is given. V gene TRBV11-1 combines with J gene TRBJ1-1; the tabulated D call, TRBD1, remains unverified against the DNA. CDR1 and CDR2 (germline): SGHAT, FQDESV (reference sequence). The CDR3 is 12 amino acids in total, end residues counted. This CDR3 is CASSSGDRGGDY.

The chain carries TRBV6-1 and TRBJ2-5; possible D gene TRBD1, 6 bases. Germline assignment: CDR1 MNHNS and CDR2 SASEGT. This CDR3 spans 14 amino acids. V was pared by 2 bases and J by 9 bases, with 16 bases between. The CDR3 sequence: CASSERHDGQPQYF. CDR3 nucleotide sequence: TGTGCCAGCAGTGAACGGCATGACGGACAGCCCCAGTACTTC.

This clonotype was recorded a few times. The rearrangement links TRBV2 to TRBJ2-7; 11 bases agree with TRBD2. Germline V gene sequence: CDR1 SNHLY, CDR2 FYNNEI. CDR3 length: 14 amino acids. With V trimmed by 5 bases and J by 3 bases, 3 bases remained unmatched. The CDR3 sequence: CASSHGTSGYEQYF. The CDR3 DNA sequence: TGTGCCAGCAGTCACGGGACTAGCGGCTACGAGCAGTACTTC.

A single count supports this clonotype. A single base separates this from a much larger clone, so it may be a read error. The chain links TRBV5-5 to TRBJ1-4, with D hard to call. This CDR3 contains 15 residues. The germline CDR1 and CDR2 sequences are SGHKS and YYEKEE (reference sequence). The CDR3: CASSLGNQAAEKLLF. The DNA for the CDR3 is TGCGCCAGCAGCTTGGGGAACCAGGCGGCTGAAAAACTGCTTTTT.

The chain recombines TRBV5-1 with TRBJ1-6; no reliable D call. The CDR3 covers 14 residues. Germline-derived CDR1 and CDR2 are SGHRS and YFSETQ. V was shortened by 3 bases and J by 7 bases, with 11 bases between the two germline ends. In DNA, the CDR3 is TGCGCCAGCAGCTCGACTAGCGGGAATTCACCCCTCCACTTT. Its protein is CASSSTSGNSPLHF.

This clonotype was recorded at least ten times. J is TRBJ1-6 and V is TRBV20-1; unclear D gene. Between the trimmed V and J ends, which lost 4 bases and 0 bases, there was a span of 7 bases. Germline CDR1 reads DFQATT; CDR2 reads SNEGSKA (reference sequence). The CDR3 is made up of 14 amino acids. The DNA of the CDR3 is TGCAGTGCTATCGGACGCTCCTATAATTCACCCCTCCACTTT. This sequence encodes CSAIGRSYNSPLHF.

This rearrangement joins TRBV19 to TRBJ1-2; TRBD1 matches 11 bases. Germline V gives CDR1 LNHDA, CDR2 SQIVND (reference sequence). This CDR3 contains 14 residues. V shed 3 bases and J 8 bases; nucleotides not matched to a gene: 5. CDR3 loop: CASSIGTGGHGYTF. The CDR3 bases are TGTGCCAGTAGTATCGGGACAGGGGGGCACGGCTACACCTTC.

This clonotype was seen at least ten times. Germline and junction disagree at one end, which may indicate a read error. The J gene is TRBJ2-7, the V gene TRBV7-9, with a possible D match to TRBD1 (5 bases). The CDR3 is 16 residues long. From germline, CDR1 is SEHNR and CDR2 FQNEAQ (reference sequence). DNA for the CDR3: TGCGCCAGCAGCCCAGGGTATGGCGAAGGCTCCTACGAGCAGTACTTC. It encodes CASSPGYGEGSYEQYF.

This clonotype was found a few times. The rearrangement links TRBV9 to TRBJ2-2; perhaps TRBD2 as D (6 bases). Per germline, CDR1 SGDLS and CDR2 YYNGEE. The CDR3 covers 13 residues. Trimming took 2 bases from V and 11 from J, leaving 13 bases between them. This CDR3 is CASSVGGTGELFF. CDR3 DNA sequence: TGTGCCAGCAGCGTTGGCGGGACGGGTGAGCTGTTTTTT. Filled out from reference TRBV9 and TRBJ2-2, the complete variable domain reads DSGVTQTPKHLITATGQRVTLRCSPRSGDLSVYWYQQSLDQGLQFLIQYYNGEERAKGNILERFSAQQFPDLHSELNLSSLELGDSALYFCASSVGGTGELFFGEGSRLTVL.

Ten or more counts support this clonotype. This chain uses TRBV20-1 with TRBJ2-7; 8 bases agree with TRBD1. Germline V gene sequence: CDR1 DFQATT, CDR2 SNEGSKA (reference sequence). V was pared by 6 bases and J by 0 bases, with 7 bases of the junction left unmatched. There are 14 residues in the CDR3. This CDR3 is CSATRTGFSYEQYF. CDR3 sequence (DNA): TGCAGTGCCACGCGGACAGGGTTCTCCTACGAGCAGTACTTC.

This rearrangement joins TRBV19 to TRBJ1-6, with 7 bases that match TRBD1. J lost 7 bases, V lost 5 bases, and 8 bases had no gene match. Looked up from germline, CDR1 is LNHDA and CDR2 is SQIVND (reference sequence). There are 15 residues in the CDR3. CDR3 sequence (DNA): TGTGCCAGTAGTTCCGGACGACAGGGCAATTCACCCCTCCACTTT. Translated: CASSSGRQGNSPLHF.

To note about this clonotype: It is likely a read error, because the conserved phenylalanine at the end of the CDR3 is missing. The limits of the CDR3 on the DNA are not certain, so only TCRdb's listed CDR3 is given. The gene calls are TRBV7-6 and TRBJ2-7; TRBD1 is the table's D call and was not checked against the DNA. The CDR3 spans 12 amino acids, including both terminal residues. Germline CDR1 is SGHVS and CDR2 is FNYEAQ. The CDR3 sequence is CASSPGTGAFYL.

The table lists this clonotype with a few counts. This rearrangement joins TRBV12-3 or TRBV12-4 to TRBJ2-5; 12 nucleotides line up with TRBD2. The CDR3 extends over 15 amino acids. Trimming cost V 3 bases and J 4 bases; bases outside gene matches: 3. This CDR3 is CASSLSGLAGETQYF. CDR3 nucleotides: TGTGCCAGCAGTTTGTCGGGACTAGCGGGAGAGACCCAGTACTTC.

This clonotype has only a few counts. The gene calls are TRBV19 and TRBJ2-5; D might be TRBD2 (6 bases). The CDR3 has 14 amino acids. Trimming stripped 3 bases from V and 5 bases from J, with 13 bases between. Germline V lookup: CDR1 LNHDA, CDR2 SQIVND (reference sequence). The chain's CDR3 is CASSITSRQETQYF. The CDR3 nucleotides are TGTGCCAGTAGTATTACTAGCCGCCAGGAGACCCAGTACTTC. The full variable domain, with the rest looked up from reference TRBV19 and TRBJ2-5, is DGGITQSPKYLFRKEGQNVTLSCEQNLNHDAMYWYRQDPGQGLRLIYYSQIVNDFQKGDIAEGYSVSREKKESFPLTVTSAQKNPTAFYLCASSITSRQETQYFGPGTRLLVL.

This clonotype was observed a few times. The V call is TRBV20-1, the J call TRBJ2-3; maybe TRBD2 (5 bases). Per germline, CDR1 DFQATT and CDR2 SNEGSKA (reference sequence). Trimming removed 5 bases at V and 2 bases at J, with 11 bases between. The CDR3 is 13 amino acids. The CDR3 spells CSAGETPTDTQYF. The CDR3 DNA sequence: TGCAGTGCTGGGGAGACTCCCACAGATACGCAGTATTTT.

This chain links TRBV7-6 with TRBJ2-7; a weak D match, TRBD2 (6 bases). The CDR3 has 13 residues. Trimming shortened V by 4 bases and J by 3 bases, and 10 bases separated the two germline ends. Germline V gene sequence: CDR1 SGHVS, CDR2 FNYEAQ. CDR3 DNA: TGTGCCAGCAGCTCTGGGAGGCGCTACGAGCAGTACTTC. Its protein is CASSSGRRYEQYF.

This clonotype was counted between two and nine times. CDR3: CASSNKHRDPNEKLFF. The DNA of the CDR3 is TGTGCCAGCAGCAATAAACACAGGGATCCTAATGAAAAACTGTTTTTT. This chain connects TRBV5-5 to TRBJ1-4, with D possibly matching TRBD1 (6 bases). Germline CDR1 SGHKS, CDR2 YYEKEE (reference sequence). CDR3 length equals 16 residues. V lost 4 bases, J lost 3 bases, and 16 bases lay in between.

This clonotype has a count of ten or more. This could be a read error, since a much larger clone is one nucleotide away. The chain links TRBV11-3 to TRBJ1-1; TRBD1 aligns across 7 bases. The ends lost 2 bases at V and 3 bases at J; junction bases unmatched: 0. The CDR3 consists of 13 residues. Looked up from germline, CDR1 is SGHNT and CDR2 is YENEEA. The CDR3 DNA is TGTGCCAGCAGCTTACAGGGGGACACTGAAGCTTTCTTT. Amino acids: CASSLQGDTEAFF.

On this clonotype: The junction and the germline gene differ at one end; a read error may be behind it. The chain couples TRBV2 to TRBJ1-4; a weak D match, TRBD1 (5 bases). The CDR3 consists of 15 residues. Germline V gene lookup returns CDR1 SNHLY and CDR2 FYNNEI. This CDR3 reads CASSEAWGGTEKLFF. The CDR3 DNA is TGCGCCAGCAGTGAAGCTTGGGGTGGGACTGAAAAACTGTTTTTT.

The rearrangement uses TRBV7-9 and TRBJ2-2; D remains ambiguous. Trimming removed 5 bases from V and 6 bases from J, with 16 bases in between. The V gene's germline CDR1 is SEHNR and CDR2 FQNEAQ (reference sequence). This CDR3 is built from 15 residues. The DNA for the CDR3 is TGTGCCAGCAGCACCCACCCCCCGGCGTCCGGGGAGCTGTTTTTT. It is translated as CASSTHPPASGELFF.

This chain's CDR3 is CASNLLDRGMNTEAFF. The CDR3 DNA reads TGTGCCAGCAACTTGCTTGACAGGGGAATGAACACTGAAGCTTTCTTT. The V call is TRBV13, the J call TRBJ1-1; 8 bases match TRBD1. The CDR3 extends over 16 amino acids. The germline CDR1 and CDR2 sequences are PRHDT and FYEKMQ (reference sequence). After removal of 7 bases from V and 0 bases from J, the junction contained 10 bases not matched to a gene.